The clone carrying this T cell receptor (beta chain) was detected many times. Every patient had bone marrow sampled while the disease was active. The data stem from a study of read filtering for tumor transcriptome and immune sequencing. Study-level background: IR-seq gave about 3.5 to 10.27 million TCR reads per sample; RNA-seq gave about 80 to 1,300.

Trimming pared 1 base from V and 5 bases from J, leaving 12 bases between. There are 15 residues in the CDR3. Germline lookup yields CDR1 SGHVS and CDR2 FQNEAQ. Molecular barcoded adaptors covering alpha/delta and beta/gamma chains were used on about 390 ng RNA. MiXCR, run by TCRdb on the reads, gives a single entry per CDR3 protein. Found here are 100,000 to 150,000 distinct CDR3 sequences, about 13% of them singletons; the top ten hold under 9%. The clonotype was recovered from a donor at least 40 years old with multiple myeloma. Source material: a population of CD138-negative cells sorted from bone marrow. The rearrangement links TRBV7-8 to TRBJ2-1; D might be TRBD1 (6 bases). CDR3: CASSLESGENNEQFF. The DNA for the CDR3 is TGTGCCAGCAGCTTAGAGTCAGGGGAGAACAATGAGCAGTTCTTC. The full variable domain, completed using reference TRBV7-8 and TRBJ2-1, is GAGVSQSPRYKVAKRGQDVALRCDPISGHVSLFWYQQALGQGPEFLTYFQNEAQLDKSGLPSDRFFAERPEGSVSTLKIQRTQQEDSAVYLCASSLESGENNEQFFGPGTRLTVL.